A single sample is the source of the 21 T cell receptor beta chains below, sequenced in a study of STAT3 mutations in large granular lymphocyte leukemia. The protocol was immunoSEQ multiplex PCR, while the TCRdb copy is restricted to in-frame clones and leaves out a portion. The sample has 9,000 to 15,000 clones, 70% to 80% seen once. Findings of the study overall: Every T-cell large granular lymphocyte leukemia patient had at least one immunodominant TCR beta clonotype.

For these TCRs, the target antigens are not known. The sample was peripheral blood mononuclear cells. These TCRs come from a man aged 55 to 70 with T-cell large granular lymphocyte leukemia. Some clones in this sample may be carry-over from other donors' samples.

The genes are TRBV7-9 and TRBJ2-1, with 8 nucleotides matching TRBD2. There are 14 residues in the CDR3. CDR1 and CDR2 from the germline V gene are SEHNR and FQNEAQ (reference sequence). With 5 bases clipped from V and 10 bases from J, the junction kept 10 bases outside the gene matches. The CDR3, as DNA: TGTGCCAGCAGCACATTCGGGGGGGTGGAAGAGCAGTTCTTC. Its protein is CASSTFGGVEEQFF. Full variable domain (missing parts from reference TRBV7-9 and TRBJ2-1): DTGVSQNPRHKITKRGQNVTFRCDPISEHNRLYWYRQTLGQGPEFLTYFQNEAQLEKSRLLSDRFSAERPKGSFSTLEIQRTEQGDSAMYLCASSTFGGVEEQFFGPGTRLTVL.

The chain employs TRBV30 and TRBJ1-1, with unresolved D. The CDR3 spans 13 residues. V was trimmed by 3 bases and J by 0 bases, leaving 8 bases between them. CDR1 GTSNPN and CDR2 SVGIG come from the germline V gene (reference sequence). CDR3 nucleotides: TGTGCCTGGAGCCCCACGGTGAACACTGAAGCTTTCTTT. Its translation is CAWSPTVNTEAFF. Full variable domain (missing parts from reference TRBV30 and TRBJ1-1): SQTIHQWPATLVQPVGSPLSLECTVEGTSNPNLYWYRQAAGRGLQLLFYSVGIGQISSEVPQNLSASRPQDRQFILSSKKLLLSDSGFYLCAWSPTVNTEAFFGQGTRLTVV.

In this sample, this clone turned up once. The chain is built from TRBV5-4 and TRBJ1-4; D is unresolved. CDR1 is SGHNT, CDR2 YYREEE, per germline (reference sequence). There are 14 residues in the CDR3. The ends were cut back, 0 bases at V and 5 bases at J, with 8 bases in the middle. The CDR3 nucleotides read TGTGCCAGCAGCTTGGATAGGGCGAATGAAAAACTGTTTTTT. Translating gives CASSLDRANEKLFF.

The chain employs TRBV6-5 and TRBJ2-5; 8 bases match TRBD2. J lost 3 bases, V lost 0 bases, and 6 bases had no gene match. The CDR3 is 16 amino acids. Germline V gives CDR1 MNHEY, CDR2 SVGAGI. CDR3 sequence reads: CASSYSMAGGEETQYF. The CDR3 DNA is TGTGCCAGCAGTTACTCGATGGCGGGAGGCGAAGAGACCCAGTACTTC.

This rearrangement joins TRBV4-3 to TRBJ1-1; no definite D call. V was trimmed by 1 base and J by 0 bases, leaving 12 bases between them. This CDR3 has 16 residues. Germline CDR1 and CDR2: LGHNA and YSLEER. CDR3 residues: CASSQGPGPMNTEAFF. The CDR3 DNA is TGCGCCAGCAGCCAAGGTCCGGGCCCGATGAACACTGAAGCTTTCTTT.

The chain recombines TRBV5-1 with TRBJ1-1; tentatively, D is TRBD1 (6 bases). V lost 0 bases and J 3 bases, leaving 18 bases between the germline ends. CDR3 length equals 17 residues. The germline V gene encodes CDR1 SGHRS and CDR2 YFSETQ. As DNA, the CDR3 is TGCGCCAGCAGCTTGGCCTTTATTGAGGGGGTGGACACTGAAGCTTTCTTT. Translation gives CASSLAFIEGVDTEAFF.

The V gene is TRBV7-3, the J gene TRBJ2-3; unclear D gene. Looked up from germline, CDR1 is SGHTA and CDR2 is FQGTGA. The CDR3 is made up of 15 amino acids. V shed 2 bases and J shed 3 bases, with 12 bases lying between them. The CDR3 loop is CASSLLSGWTDTQYF. The DNA of the CDR3 is TGTGCCAGCAGCTTATTGTCCGGCTGGACAGATACGCAGTATTTT.

The chain has TRBV28 and TRBJ2-7; 10 positions match TRBD2. V gave up 7 bases and J gave up 2 bases; unmatched junction bases: 5. This CDR3 comprises 14 residues. Germline CDR1 is MDHEN and CDR2 is SYDVKM. CDR3 DNA: TGTGCCAGCATAGCGGGAGGCCCTGCCTACGAGCAGTACTTC. Its translation: CASIAGGPAYEQYF.

This clone has more than one count but fewer than ten. This rearrangement joins TRBV7-3 to TRBJ2-3; D ambiguous. V lost 2 bases and J 0 bases, leaving 6 bases between the germline ends. The germline V gene has CDR1 SGHTA and CDR2 FQGTGA. The CDR3 sequence is 14 residues long. The CDR3 DNA reads TGTGCCAGCAGCTTAGGGCGAAGCACAGATACGCAGTATTTT. It specifies CASSLGRSTDTQYF.

V is TRBV5-4 and J is TRBJ1-2; TRBD1 matches 10 bases. Germline lookup yields CDR1 SGHNT and CDR2 YYREEE (reference sequence). J lost 4 bases, V lost 4 bases, and 10 bases had no gene match. The length of the CDR3 is 16 residues. The CDR3 loop is CASSPPPDRGFYGYTF. The CDR3 DNA is TGTGCCAGCAGCCCACCGCCGGACAGGGGGTTCTATGGCTACACCTTC.

This clone has only a few counts. The rearrangement links TRBV9 to TRBJ2-1; 7 nucleotides align to TRBD1. Germline V gene data show CDR1 as SGDLS and CDR2 as YYNGEE. The CDR3 length is 13 residues. V trimming: 4 bases; J trimming: 4 bases; junction bases outside the gene matches: 2. CDR3 nucleotide sequence: TGTGCCAGCAGCCGGACAGGATACAATGAGCAGTTCTTC. Amino acid sequence: CASSRTGYNEQFF.

The rearrangement uses TRBV29-1 and TRBJ2-3; D unresolved. The length of the CDR3 is 15 residues. With 4 bases removed from V and 5 bases from J, the gap between germline ends came to 19 bases. The germline V gene has CDR1 SQVTM and CDR2 ANQGSEA. This CDR3 is CSVAAGTTSGDTQYF. The CDR3 DNA follows: TGCAGCGTTGCGGCAGGTACCACCTCGGGAGATACGCAGTATTTT.

The chain is built from TRBV20-1 and TRBJ1-5; no clear D gene. Trimming took off 0 bases at V and 10 bases at J, with 7 bases between the two ends. The CDR3 runs to 11 residues. Germline CDR1 reads DFQATT; CDR2 reads SNEGSKA (reference sequence). CDR3 coding DNA: TGCAGTGCTAGAGATTCAGGCCCCCAGCATTTT. This codes for CSARDSGPQHF.

V and J are TRBV2 and TRBJ2-5; D uncertain. Per the germline V gene, CDR1 is SNHLY and CDR2 is FYNNEI. V lost 6 bases and J 2 bases, leaving 4 bases between the germline ends. The CDR3 runs 11 residues. The CDR3 spells CASSPQETQYF. As DNA, the CDR3 is TGTGCCAGCAGCCCACAAGAGACCCAGTACTTC.

This clone was detected only a few times. The chain joins TRBV6-1 to TRBJ1-4, with 9 positions matching TRBD1. CDR3 size: 16 residues. With 4 bases clipped from V and 2 bases from J, the junction kept 5 bases outside the gene matches. Per the germline V gene, CDR1 is MNHNS and CDR2 is SASEGT. The CDR3 is CASSAGTGWTNEKLFF. CDR3 coding DNA: TGTGCCAGCAGTGCCGGGACAGGGTGGACTAATGAAAAACTGTTTTTT.

The rearrangement uses TRBV7-3 and TRBJ1-1; TRBD1 matches at 10 bases. V lost 5 bases, J lost 10 bases, and 7 bases stayed unmatched. CDR3 length equals 13 residues. Germline V gene lookup returns CDR1 SGHTA and CDR2 FQGTGA. DNA of the CDR3: TGTGCCAGCAGCACTAATGACAGGGGGCCAGCTTTCTTT. Translated: CASSTNDRGPAFF.

V usage is TRBV5-1 and J usage is TRBJ1-2; no reliable D call. In germline, CDR1 is SGHRS, CDR2 YFSETQ. The V and J ends lost 0 bases and 1 base respectively, with 16 bases between them. The CDR3 runs to 17 residues. The DNA of the CDR3 is TGCGCCAGCAGCTTGGCGGGCACGACAACCAATAACTATGGCTACACCTTC. It is translated as CASSLAGTTTNNYGYTF.

The rearrangement uses TRBV5-1 and TRBJ2-2; 9 nucleotides agree with TRBD2. J lost 0 bases, V lost 7 bases, and 7 bases had no gene match. This CDR3 spans 16 amino acids. Germline loops: CDR1 SGHRS, CDR2 YFSETQ. CDR3 protein: CASDPGLASNTGELFF. The CDR3 DNA reads TGCGCCAGCGATCCAGGACTAGCGTCGAACACCGGGGAGCTGTTTTTT. The full variable domain, completed using reference TRBV5-1 and TRBJ2-2, is KAGVTQTPRYLIKTRGQQVTLSCSPISGHRSVSWYQQTPGQGLQFLFEYFSETQRNKGNFPGRFSGRQFSNSRSEMNVSTLELGDSALYLCASDPGLASNTGELFFGEGSRLTVL.

V usage is TRBV18 and J usage is TRBJ1-5; 8 bases are a match to TRBD1. The CDR3 sequence is 15 residues long. The germline V gene encodes CDR1 KGHSH and CDR2 LQKENI. The junction had 11 bases not matched to a gene; V was cut back by 2 bases and J by 11 bases. In nucleotides, the CDR3 is TGTGCCAGCTCACCAGCGGGGACAGGAGGAGAGACCCAGCATTTT. Amino acid sequence: CASSPAGTGGETQHF.

This chain uses TRBV7-9 with TRBJ2-1; 7 bases fit TRBD2. Germline V gene sequence: CDR1 SEHNR, CDR2 FQNEAQ (reference sequence). Trimming took 7 bases from V and 0 from J; bases not matched to a gene: 6. The length of the CDR3 is 15 residues. CDR3 protein: CASNQAGSSYNEQFF. The CDR3 nucleotides read TGTGCCAGCAACCAAGCGGGGAGCTCCTACAATGAGCAGTTCTTC.

The chain links TRBV18 to TRBJ2-3, with D possibly matching TRBD2 (5 bases). From germline, CDR1 is KGHSH and CDR2 LQKENI. Trimming took 0 bases from V and 7 from J, leaving 14 bases between them. The CDR3 totals 15 residues. The CDR3 here is CASSPPGDSTNTQYF. The CDR3 coding sequence is TGTGCCAGCTCACCACCGGGAGACTCAACAAATACGCAGTATTTT.